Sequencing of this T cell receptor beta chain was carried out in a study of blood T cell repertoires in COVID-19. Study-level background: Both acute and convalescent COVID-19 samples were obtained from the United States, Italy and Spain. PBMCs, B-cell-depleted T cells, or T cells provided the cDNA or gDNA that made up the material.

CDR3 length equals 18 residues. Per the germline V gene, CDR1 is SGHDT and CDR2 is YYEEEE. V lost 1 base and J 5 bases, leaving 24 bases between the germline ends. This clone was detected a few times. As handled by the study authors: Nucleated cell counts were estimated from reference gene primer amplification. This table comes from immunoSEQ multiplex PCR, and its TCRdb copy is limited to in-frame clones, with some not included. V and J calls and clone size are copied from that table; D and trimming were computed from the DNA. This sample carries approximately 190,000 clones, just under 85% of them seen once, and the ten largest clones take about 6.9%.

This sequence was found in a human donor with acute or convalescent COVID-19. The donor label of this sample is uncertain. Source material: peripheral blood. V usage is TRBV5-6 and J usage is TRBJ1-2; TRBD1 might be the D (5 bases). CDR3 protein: CASSLFWLRGQAKYGYTF. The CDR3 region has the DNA TGTGCCAGCAGCTTGTTTTGGCTAAGGGGCCAGGCAAAATATGGCTACACCTTC.